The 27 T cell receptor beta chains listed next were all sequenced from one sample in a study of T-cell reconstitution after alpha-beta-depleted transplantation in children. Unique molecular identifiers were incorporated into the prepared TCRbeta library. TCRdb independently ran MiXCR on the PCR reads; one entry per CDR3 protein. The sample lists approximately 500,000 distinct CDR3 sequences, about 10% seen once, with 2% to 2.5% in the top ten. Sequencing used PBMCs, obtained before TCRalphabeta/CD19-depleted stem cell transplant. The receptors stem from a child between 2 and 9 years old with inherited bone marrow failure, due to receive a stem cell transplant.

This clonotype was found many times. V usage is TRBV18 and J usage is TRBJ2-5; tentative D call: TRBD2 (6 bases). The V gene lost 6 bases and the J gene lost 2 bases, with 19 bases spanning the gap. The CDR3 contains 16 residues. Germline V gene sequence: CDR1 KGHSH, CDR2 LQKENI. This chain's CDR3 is CASSPNLATLQETQYF. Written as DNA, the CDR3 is TGTGCCAGCTCCCCAAATCTAGCGACTTTACAAGAGACCCAGTACTTC.

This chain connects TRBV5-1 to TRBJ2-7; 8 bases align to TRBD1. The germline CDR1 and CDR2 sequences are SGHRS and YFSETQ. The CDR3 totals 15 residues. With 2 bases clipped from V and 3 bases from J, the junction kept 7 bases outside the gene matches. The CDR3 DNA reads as TGCGCCAGCAGCTTAGGTTCAGGGGGCGACTACGAGCAGTACTTC. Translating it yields CASSLGSGGDYEQYF.

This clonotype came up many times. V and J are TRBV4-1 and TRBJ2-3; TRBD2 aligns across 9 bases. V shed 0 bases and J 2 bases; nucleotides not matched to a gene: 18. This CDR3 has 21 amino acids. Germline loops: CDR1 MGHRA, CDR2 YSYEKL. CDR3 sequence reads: CASSQDLNGDPSGTPTDTQYF. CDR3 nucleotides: TGCGCCAGCAGCCAAGACCTGAATGGGGACCCTAGCGGGACTCCCACAGATACGCAGTATTTT.

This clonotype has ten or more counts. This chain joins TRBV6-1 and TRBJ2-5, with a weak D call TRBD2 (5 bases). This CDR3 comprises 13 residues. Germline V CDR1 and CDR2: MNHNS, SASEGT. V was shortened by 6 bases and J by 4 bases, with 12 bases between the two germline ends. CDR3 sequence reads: CASSSASRETQYF. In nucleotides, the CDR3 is TGTGCCAGCAGCTCCGCTAGCCGAGAGACCCAGTACTTC.

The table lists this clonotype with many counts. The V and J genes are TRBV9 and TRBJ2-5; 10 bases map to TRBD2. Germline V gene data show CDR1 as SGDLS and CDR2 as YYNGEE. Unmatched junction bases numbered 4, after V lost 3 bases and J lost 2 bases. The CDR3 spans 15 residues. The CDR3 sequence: CASSALAGPQETQYF. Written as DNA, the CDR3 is TGTGCCAGCAGCGCACTAGCGGGACCGCAAGAGACCCAGTACTTC.

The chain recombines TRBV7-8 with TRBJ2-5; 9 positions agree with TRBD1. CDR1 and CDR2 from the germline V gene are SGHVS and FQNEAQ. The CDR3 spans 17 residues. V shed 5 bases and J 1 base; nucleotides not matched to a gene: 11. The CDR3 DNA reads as TGTGCCAGCAGCAGCCCTCCCGGGACAGGGCTCCAAGAGACCCAGTACTTC. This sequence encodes CASSSPPGTGLQETQYF.

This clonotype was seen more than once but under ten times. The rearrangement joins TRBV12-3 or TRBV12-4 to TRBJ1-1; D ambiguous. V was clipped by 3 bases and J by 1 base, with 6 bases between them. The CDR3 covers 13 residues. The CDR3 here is CASSFQQNTEAFF. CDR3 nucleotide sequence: TGTGCCAGCAGTTTTCAGCAGAACACTGAAGCTTTCTTT.

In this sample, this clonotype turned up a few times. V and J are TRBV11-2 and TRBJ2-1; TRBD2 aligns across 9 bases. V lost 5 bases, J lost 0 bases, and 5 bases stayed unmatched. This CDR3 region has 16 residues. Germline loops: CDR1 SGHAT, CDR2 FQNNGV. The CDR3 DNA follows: TGTGCCAGCAGCCCCACAGCGGGGGGCTCCTACAATGAGCAGTTCTTC. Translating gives CASSPTAGGSYNEQFF.

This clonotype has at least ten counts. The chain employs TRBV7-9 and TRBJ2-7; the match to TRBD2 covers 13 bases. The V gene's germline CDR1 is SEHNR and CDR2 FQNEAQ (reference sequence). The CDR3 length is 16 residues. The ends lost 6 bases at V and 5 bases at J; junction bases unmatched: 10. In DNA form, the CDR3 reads TGTGCCAGCAGACCGAGGACTAGCGGGAGTTTCGACGAGCAGTACTTC. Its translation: CASRPRTSGSFDEQYF.

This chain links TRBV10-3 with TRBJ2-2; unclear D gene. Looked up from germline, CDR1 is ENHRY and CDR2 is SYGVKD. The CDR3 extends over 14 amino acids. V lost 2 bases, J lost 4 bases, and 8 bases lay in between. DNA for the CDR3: TGTGCCATCAGTGAGAGGCAACTCACCGGGGAGCTGTTTTTT. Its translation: CAISERQLTGELFF.

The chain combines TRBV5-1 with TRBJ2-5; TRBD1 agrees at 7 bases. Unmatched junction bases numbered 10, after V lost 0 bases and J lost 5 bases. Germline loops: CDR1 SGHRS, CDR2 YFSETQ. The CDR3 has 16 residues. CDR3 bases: TGCGCCAGCAGCTTGGCGAAGACAGGGCTGGGGGAGACCCAGTACTTC. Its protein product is CASSLAKTGLGETQYF.

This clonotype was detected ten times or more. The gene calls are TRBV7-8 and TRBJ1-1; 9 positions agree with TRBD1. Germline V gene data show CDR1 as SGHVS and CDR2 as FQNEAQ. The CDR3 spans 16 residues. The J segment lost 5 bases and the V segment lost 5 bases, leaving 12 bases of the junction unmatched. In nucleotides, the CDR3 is TGTGCCAGCAGCCCCCGCCCGGACAGGGGTTGGACTGAAGCTTTCTTT. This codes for CASSPRPDRGWTEAFF.

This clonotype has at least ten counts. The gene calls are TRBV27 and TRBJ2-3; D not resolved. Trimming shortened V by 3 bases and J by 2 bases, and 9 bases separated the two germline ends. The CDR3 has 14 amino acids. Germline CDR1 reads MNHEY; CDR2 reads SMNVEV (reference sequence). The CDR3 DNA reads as TGTGCCAGCAGTTTCCTAGTTGCCACAGATACGCAGTATTTT. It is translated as CASSFLVATDTQYF.

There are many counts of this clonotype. CDR3: CASRGEISSYEQYF. Written as DNA, the CDR3 is TGTGCCAGCCGAGGGGAGATTAGCTCCTACGAGCAGTACTTC. V usage is TRBV6-5 and J usage is TRBJ2-7; D assignment may be TRBD1 or TRBD2 (5 bases each). Looked up from germline, CDR1 is MNHEY and CDR2 is SVGAGI. The V and J ends lost 8 bases and 0 bases respectively, with 14 bases between them. This CDR3 spans 14 amino acids.

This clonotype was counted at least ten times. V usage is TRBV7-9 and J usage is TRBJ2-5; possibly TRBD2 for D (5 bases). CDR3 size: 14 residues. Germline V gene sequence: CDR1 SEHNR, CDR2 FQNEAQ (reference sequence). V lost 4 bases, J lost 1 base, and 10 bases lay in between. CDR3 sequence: CASSSRVVQETQYF. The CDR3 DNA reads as TGTGCCAGCAGCTCGCGGGTAGTCCAAGAGACCCAGTACTTC.

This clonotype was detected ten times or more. CDR3 DNA sequence: TGTGCCAGCAGTTTATGGGGGTTGAACACCGGGGAGCTGTTTTTT. Protein: CASSLWGLNTGELFF. The rearrangement joins TRBV28 to TRBJ2-2; D is ambiguous. Per the germline V gene, CDR1 is MDHEN and CDR2 is SYDVKM. Trimming removed 0 bases at V and 1 base at J, with 6 bases between. The CDR3 consists of 15 residues.

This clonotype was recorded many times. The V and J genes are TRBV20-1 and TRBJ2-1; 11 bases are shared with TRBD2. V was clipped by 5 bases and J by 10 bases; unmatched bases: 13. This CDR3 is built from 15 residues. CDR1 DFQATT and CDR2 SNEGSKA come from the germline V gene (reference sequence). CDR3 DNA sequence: TGCAGTGCTTACCCGGGACTAGCGGTATTTCGGGAGCAGTTCTTC. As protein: CSAYPGLAVFREQFF.

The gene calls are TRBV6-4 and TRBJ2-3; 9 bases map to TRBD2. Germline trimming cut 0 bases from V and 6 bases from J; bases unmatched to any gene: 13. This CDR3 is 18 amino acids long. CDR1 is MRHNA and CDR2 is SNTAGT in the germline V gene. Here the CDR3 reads CASSDSPPGTSTPDTQYF. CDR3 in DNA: TGTGCCAGCAGTGACTCTCCCCCCGGGACTAGCACCCCGGATACGCAGTATTTT.

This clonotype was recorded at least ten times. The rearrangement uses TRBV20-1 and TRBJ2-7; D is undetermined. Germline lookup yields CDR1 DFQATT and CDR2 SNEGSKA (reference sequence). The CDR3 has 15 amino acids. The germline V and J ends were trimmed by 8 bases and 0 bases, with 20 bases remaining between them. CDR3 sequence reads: CSTKPLGRTSYEQYF. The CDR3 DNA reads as TGCAGTACCAAACCCCTCGGGCGCACCTCCTACGAGCAGTACTTC.

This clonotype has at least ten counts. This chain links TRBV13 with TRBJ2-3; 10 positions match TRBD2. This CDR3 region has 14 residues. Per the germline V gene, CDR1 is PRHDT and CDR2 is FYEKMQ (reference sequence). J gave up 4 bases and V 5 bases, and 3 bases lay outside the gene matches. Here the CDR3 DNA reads TGTGCCAGCAGCCCCCTAGCGGGAGCAGATACGCAGTATTTT. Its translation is CASSPLAGADTQYF.

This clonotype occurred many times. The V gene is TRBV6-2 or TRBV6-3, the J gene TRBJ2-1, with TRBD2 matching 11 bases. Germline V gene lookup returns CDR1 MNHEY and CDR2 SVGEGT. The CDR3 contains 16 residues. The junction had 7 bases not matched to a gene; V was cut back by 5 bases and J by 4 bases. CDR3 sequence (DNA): TGTGCCAGCAGTCCGAGACTAGCGGGATTATACAATGAGCAGTTCTTC. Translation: CASSPRLAGLYNEQFF.

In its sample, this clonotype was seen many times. The CDR3 spells CASSPSLPIGETQYF. The DNA of the CDR3 is TGTGCCAGCAGCCCCTCCCTCCCGATTGGGGAGACCCAGTACTTC. The J gene is TRBJ2-5, the V gene TRBV7-9; no firm D call. CDR3 length: 15 residues. Trimming took 5 bases from V and 5 from J, leaving 18 bases between them. Germline CDR1 is SEHNR and CDR2 is FQNEAQ (reference sequence).

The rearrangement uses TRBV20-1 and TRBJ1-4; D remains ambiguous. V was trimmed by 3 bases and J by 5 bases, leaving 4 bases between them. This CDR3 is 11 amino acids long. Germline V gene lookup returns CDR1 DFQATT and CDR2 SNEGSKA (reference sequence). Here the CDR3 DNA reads TGCAGTGCTAGTGACAATGAAAAACTGTTTTTT. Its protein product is CSASDNEKLFF.

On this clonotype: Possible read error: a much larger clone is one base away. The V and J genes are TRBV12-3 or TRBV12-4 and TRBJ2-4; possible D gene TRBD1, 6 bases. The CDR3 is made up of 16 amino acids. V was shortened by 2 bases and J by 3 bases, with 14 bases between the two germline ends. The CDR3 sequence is CASSLLGAQGKNIQYF. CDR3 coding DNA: TGTGCCAGCAGTTTACTGGGGGCTCAGGGCAAAAACATTCAGTACTTC.

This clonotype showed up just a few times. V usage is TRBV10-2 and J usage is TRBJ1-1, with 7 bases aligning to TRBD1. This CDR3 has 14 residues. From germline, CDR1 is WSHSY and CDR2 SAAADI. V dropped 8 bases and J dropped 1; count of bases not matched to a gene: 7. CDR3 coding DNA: TGCGCCAGCGGGGGGACAGTGGGGAACACTGAAGCTTTCTTT. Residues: CASGGTVGNTEAFF.

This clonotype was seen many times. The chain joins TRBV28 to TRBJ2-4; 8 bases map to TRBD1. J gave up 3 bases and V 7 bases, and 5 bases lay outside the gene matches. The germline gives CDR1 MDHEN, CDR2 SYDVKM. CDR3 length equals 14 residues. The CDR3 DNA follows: TGTGCCAGCACCTCTACAGGGGGCAAAAACATTCAGTACTTC. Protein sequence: CASTSTGGKNIQYF.

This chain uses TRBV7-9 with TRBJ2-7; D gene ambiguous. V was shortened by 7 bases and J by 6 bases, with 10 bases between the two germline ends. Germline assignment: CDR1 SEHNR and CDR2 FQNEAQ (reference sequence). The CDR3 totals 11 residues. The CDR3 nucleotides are TGTGCCAGCACCAATATCTCCGAGCAGTACTTC. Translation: CASTNISEQYF.